This TCR beta chain was recorded in a study of CD8 T cells in ankylosing spondylitis. Findings and caveats of the study: A subset of motif variants has previously been described in the synovial fluid and blood of reactive arthritis. Seemingly distinctive of ankylosing spondylitis blood was a TCR beta motif formed by eight highly homologous variants. Reportedly, significant enrichment of disease-linked clones occurred in matched ankylosing spondylitis synovial fluid.

V was shortened by 8 bases and J by 1 base, with 8 bases between the two germline ends. Germline CDR1 and CDR2: SNHLY and FYNNEI. CDR3 length: 13 amino acids. Construction of TCR beta libraries was performed using quantitative 5'-RACE with molecular barcodes. TCRdb re-called the 5' RACE reads through MiXCR, storing one row per CDR3 protein. The table includes 200,000 to 250,000 distinct CDR3 sequences, about 7.3% detected once. This clonotype was seen repeatedly, ten times or more. Its antigen is not known. The chain couples TRBV2 to TRBJ2-2; perhaps D is TRBD1 or TRBD2 (5 bases each). The clonotype was recovered from a male donor with ankylosing spondylitis. Source material: blood, either unsorted or a sorted T cell fraction (not recorded which). The CDR3 nucleotides read TGTGCCAGCTTGGGGGAGAACACCGGGGAGCTGTTTTTT. It specifies CASLGENTGELFF. The variable domain in full, completed from reference TRBV2 and TRBJ2-2, reads EPEVTQTPSHQVTQMGQEVILRCVPISNHLYFYWYRQILGQKVEFLVSFYNNEISEKSEIFDDQFSVERPDGSNFTLKIRSTKLEDSAMYFCASLGENTGELFFGEGSRLTVL.